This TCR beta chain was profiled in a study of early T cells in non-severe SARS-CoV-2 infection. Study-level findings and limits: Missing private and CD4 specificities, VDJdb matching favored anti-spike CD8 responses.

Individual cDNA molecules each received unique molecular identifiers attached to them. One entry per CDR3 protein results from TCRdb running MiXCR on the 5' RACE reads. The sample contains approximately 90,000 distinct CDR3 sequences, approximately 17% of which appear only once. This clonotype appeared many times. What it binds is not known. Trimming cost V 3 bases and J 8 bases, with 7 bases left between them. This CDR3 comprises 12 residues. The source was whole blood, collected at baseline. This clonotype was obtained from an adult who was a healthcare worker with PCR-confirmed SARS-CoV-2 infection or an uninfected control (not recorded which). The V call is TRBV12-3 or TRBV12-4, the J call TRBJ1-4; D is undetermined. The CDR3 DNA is TGTGCCAGCAGTTTGATAGGGGAAAAACTGTTTTTT. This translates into CASSLIGEKLFF.